The text below deals with one T cell receptor beta chain. The antigen it recognizes is unknown. Per-base qualities were not stored, and no clone one base away is much larger. These data belong to a study of T cell repertoires in MIS-A myocarditis (dated 2022 in TCRdb). Taken from cysteine to phenylalanine, the CDR3 has 13 residues. The sequence is cut down to CDR3 DNA, 39 bases in frame from base 1. The trim is 5 bases for V and 7 bases for J, with a gap of 15 bases between the germline ends. Looking up the germline V gene yields CDR1 SGHRS and CDR2 YFSETQ. Amplification of TCRbeta CDR3 regions relied on the immunoSEQ bias-controlled multiplex PCR, followed by high-throughput sequencing. In the source study's methods: The immunoSEQ vendor pipeline collapsed and filtered CDR3 sequences to measure the abundance and frequency of each unique TCRbeta CDR3. Dominant CDR3 amino acid sequences were clustered with SARS-CoV-2-specific ImmuneCODE TCRbeta sequences by CD-HIT using a 90% global sequence identity threshold. A clone was classed as hyperexpanded at a frequency of 0.1 to 1 and as large at a frequency of 0.01 to 0.1. CDR3 amino acid sequences and V and J gene assignments of dominant clones were confirmed with MiXCR. The R stringdist package was used to compute Levenshtein distances between the patient clonotypes and the ImmuneCODE hits. TCRdb retrieved this table from immuneACCESS and kept in-frame rearrangements only. Not all clones are present; in checked studies, unresolved V genes account for under half, and no reason is known for the remainder. D and trimming were read from the DNA, whereas the V and J calls and clone size are those reported in that table. For this sample the table gives 15,000 or so clones, of which 74% were detected only once. Around 60% of the sample goes to the ten largest clones.

The QIAamp DNA FFPE kit was used to extract genomic DNA from formalin-fixed paraffin-embedded autopsy tissue. The sample taken for sequencing was left ventricle heart tissue obtained at autopsy. The intended sense of this specimen's cell subset or site label: cardiac tissue sample (left or right ventricle, interventricular septum, or pericardium). The TCR was taken from a man younger than 35 with fulminant myocarditis from multisystem inflammatory syndrome in adults (MIS-A) after COVID-19. Recombination linked TRBV5-1 to TRBJ1-1; no D gene can be assigned with confidence. DNA sequence: TGCGCCAGCAGGGTGAGGGCGGTAGGTGAAGCTTTCTTT. It translates to CASRVRAVGEAFF.